The 30 T cell receptor beta chains reported below all come from one sample, sequenced in a study of cytomegalovirus exposure and HLA in healthy donors. With 60 Vbeta and 13 Jbeta primers, the PCR was carried out. Sequenced by immunoSEQ multiplex PCR; TCRdb stores in-frame clones only, minus some. The sample records under 150,000 clones, approximately 79% being singletons. Sequences were obtained from PBMCs. Every receptor here comes from a young woman in good health and CMV-seronegative.

This chain connects TRBV2 to TRBJ2-4; the match to TRBD1 covers 8 bases. The V gene end was trimmed by 4 bases and the J gene end by 1 base; junction bases not matched to a gene: 3. The germline CDR1 and CDR2 sequences are SNHLY and FYNNEI. CDR3 length equals 15 residues. DNA of the CDR3: TGTGCCAGCAGTGGACAGGGGATGGCCAAAAACATTCAGTACTTC. Translating it yields CASSGQGMAKNIQYF.

As for this clone: The sample holds other DNA sequences that translate to the same CDR3. The chain has TRBV5-1 and TRBJ2-7; 7 bases fit TRBD1. Trimming cost V 4 bases and J 4 bases; bases outside gene matches: 2. The CDR3 is 12 amino acids. From germline, CDR1 is SGHRS and CDR2 YFSETQ. The CDR3 loop reads CASSLGQYEQYF. The CDR3 nucleotides are TGCGCCAGCAGCCTGGGACAGTACGAGCAGTACTTC.

This clone has a single count. The gene calls are TRBV7-3 and TRBJ2-1; TRBD2 aligns across 7 bases. This CDR3 contains 18 residues. The V gene's germline CDR1 is SGHTA and CDR2 FQGTGA. V lost 1 base, J lost 1 base, and 10 bases stayed unmatched. CDR3 sequence (DNA): TGTGCCAGCAGCTTAAGGCCGCTAGCGGATTATTCCTACAATGAGCAGTTCTTC. Protein product: CASSLRPLADYSYNEQFF.

The V and J genes are TRBV6-5 and TRBJ1-2; TRBD1 agrees at 8 bases. Per germline, CDR1 MNHEY and CDR2 SVGAGI. The junction had 10 bases not matched to a gene; V was cut back by 2 bases and J by 8 bases. The CDR3 runs to 15 residues. The CDR3 region has the DNA TGTGCCAGCAGTTACACCCTGGCAGGGGGCATAGGCTACACCTTC. Protein sequence: CASSYTLAGGIGYTF.

The genes are TRBV9 and TRBJ1-2; 8 bases match TRBD1. The germline V gene has CDR1 SGDLS and CDR2 YYNGEE. This CDR3 is 15 amino acids long. V dropped 3 bases and J dropped 5; count of bases not matched to a gene: 9. In DNA form, the CDR3 reads TGTGCCAGCAGCGACCTACACAGGGGGGGGTATGGCTACACCTTC. Translated: CASSDLHRGGYGYTF.

This chain connects TRBV7-3 to TRBJ2-3; 12 bases match TRBD2. The CDR3 totals 16 residues. Germline CDR1 and CDR2: SGHTA and FQGTGA. Trimming took 5 bases from V and 2 from J; bases not matched to a gene: 5. CDR3: CASSQLAGGDTDTQYF. CDR3 bases: TGTGCCAGCAGCCAACTAGCGGGGGGCGACACAGATACGCAGTATTTT.

The V and J genes are TRBV9 and TRBJ1-1; possibly TRBD1 for D (6 bases). Trimming cost V 3 bases and J 2 bases, with 23 bases left between them. Germline V gene sequence: CDR1 SGDLS, CDR2 YYNGEE. The CDR3 length is 18 residues. CDR3 DNA: TGTGCCAGCAGCGCAGGGGTGGACGTGAATCCAGTTAACACTGAAGCTTTCTTT. It codes for CASSAGVDVNPVNTEAFF. Complete variable domain (other parts from reference TRBV9 and TRBJ1-1): DSGVTQTPKHLITATGQRVTLRCSPRSGDLSVYWYQQSLDQGLQFLIQYYNGEERAKGNILERFSAQQFPDLHSELNLSSLELGDSALYFCASSAGVDVNPVNTEAFFGQGTRLTVV.

On this clone: Other DNA sequences within the sample encode an identical CDR3. This chain links TRBV5-1 with TRBJ2-2; perhaps TRBD2 as D (6 bases). The germline V gene has CDR1 SGHRS and CDR2 YFSETQ. Between the trimmed V and J ends, which lost 0 bases and 7 bases, there was a span of 10 bases. This CDR3 spans 14 amino acids. The CDR3 spells CASSLGTGDGELFF. In nucleotides, the CDR3 is TGCGCCAGCAGCTTGGGGACGGGGGACGGGGAGCTGTTTTTT.

This clone has more than one count but fewer than ten. The rearrangement links TRBV10-2 to TRBJ2-2, with 10 bases that match TRBD2. The CDR3 spans 14 residues. V shed 6 bases and J 4 bases; nucleotides not matched to a gene: 2. Germline V gene sequence: CDR1 WSHSY, CDR2 SAAADI. The DNA of the CDR3 is TGCGCCAGCAGGATAGCGGGGGGCACCGGGGAGCTGTTTTTT. Translated, it gives CASRIAGGTGELFF.

V and J are TRBV13 and TRBJ1-4; 7 bases are shared with TRBD1. The CDR3 totals 15 residues. Germline-derived CDR1 and CDR2 are PRHDT and FYEKMQ (reference sequence). Trimming took 3 bases from V and 3 from J; bases not matched to a gene: 4. DNA of the CDR3: TGTGCCAGCAGCTTGGGTGGACAGGCTAATGAAAAACTGTTTTTT. Translating it yields CASSLGGQANEKLFF.

The V call is TRBV27, the J call TRBJ1-1; no firm D call. The V end lost 5 bases, the J end lost 0 bases, and 13 bases lay between the germline ends. CDR1 is MNHEY, CDR2 SMNVEV, per germline (reference sequence). This CDR3 contains 15 residues. The CDR3 nucleotides read TGTGCCAGCAGTCCAATCGAACGGGTGAACACTGAAGCTTTCTTT. Protein sequence: CASSPIERVNTEAFF.

The V gene is TRBV6-6, the J gene TRBJ1-5; 8 bases match TRBD1. J gave up 8 bases and V 5 bases, and 2 bases lay outside the gene matches. Germline V lookup: CDR1 MNHNY, CDR2 SVGAGI (reference sequence). The length of the CDR3 is 12 residues. The CDR3 DNA is TGTGCCAGCAGTACGACAGGGGAGCCCCAGCATTTT. This codes for CASSTTGEPQHF.

The table lists this clone with a count of one. The J gene is TRBJ1-1, the V gene TRBV29-1, with unresolved D. Germline assignment: CDR1 SQVTM and CDR2 ANQGSEA. The CDR3 loop spans 13 amino acids. V was pared by 4 bases and J by 2 bases, with 11 bases between. CDR3 loop: CSVVSPVNTEAFF. As DNA, the CDR3 is TGCAGCGTTGTAAGTCCGGTTAACACTGAAGCTTTCTTT.

The chain uses TRBV5-4 and TRBJ1-5, with D perhaps TRBD1 (6 bases). Trimming stripped 4 bases from V and 4 bases from J, with 9 bases between. The CDR3 extends over 13 amino acids. Germline lookup yields CDR1 SGHNT and CDR2 YYREEE (reference sequence). The CDR3, as DNA: TGTGCCAGCAGCAGAGGGGGAAATCAGCCCCAGCATTTT. Protein sequence: CASSRGGNQPQHF.

This chain uses TRBV5-6 with TRBJ2-5, with TRBD1 matching over 7 bases. The J segment lost 5 bases and the V segment lost 6 bases, leaving 7 bases of the junction unmatched. Germline V CDR1 and CDR2: SGHDT, YYEEEE. The CDR3 covers 13 residues. CDR3 DNA: TGTGCCAGCACCTCGACAGGGTTGGAGACCCAGTACTTC. Protein product: CASTSTGLETQYF.

This rearrangement joins TRBV10-3 to TRBJ1-5, with D unclear. Trimming cost V 3 bases and J 2 bases, with 8 bases left between them. This CDR3 is 14 amino acids long. Germline lookup yields CDR1 ENHRY and CDR2 SYGVKD. The CDR3 is CAISDGQGNQPQHF. The CDR3 nucleotides are TGTGCCATCAGTGATGGGCAGGGCAATCAGCCCCAGCATTTT.

The chain employs TRBV6-1 and TRBJ1-2; D remains ambiguous. CDR1 and CDR2 from the germline V gene are MNHNS and SASEGT. V gave up 1 base and J gave up 7 bases, with 7 bases separating them. This CDR3 comprises 12 residues. The CDR3 DNA reads as TGTGCCAGCAGTGAAGGGGGAGTTGGCTACACCTTC. Translated: CASSEGGVGYTF.

The gene calls are TRBV27 and TRBJ2-5; 10 bases match TRBD2. J was trimmed by 1 base and V by 0 bases; bases with no gene match: 11. In germline, CDR1 is MNHEY, CDR2 SMNVEV (reference sequence). The CDR3 totals 19 residues. The CDR3 sequence: CASSLSGLAPRPLQETQYF. CDR3 nucleotide sequence: TGTGCCAGCAGTTTATCGGGACTAGCGCCCCGCCCCCTCCAAGAGACCCAGTACTTC.

The chain links TRBV6-5 to TRBJ1-1, with D maybe TRBD1 (5 bases). The CDR3 extends over 13 amino acids. CDR1 and CDR2 (germline): MNHEY, SVGAGI. The V end lost 0 bases, the J end lost 6 bases, and 8 bases lay between the germline ends. The CDR3 DNA follows: TGTGCCAGCAGTTACTCGTGGGGCTCTGAAGCTTTCTTT. Encoded protein: CASSYSWGSEAFF.

V gene TRBV9 combines with J gene TRBJ1-4; 9 bases match TRBD1. Per the germline V gene, CDR1 is SGDLS and CDR2 is YYNGEE. V shed 0 bases, J shed 6 bases, and the junction held 0 bases outside the gene matches. This CDR3 has 14 amino acids. This CDR3 reads CASSVGTGDEKLFF. DNA for the CDR3: TGTGCCAGCAGCGTAGGGACAGGGGATGAAAAACTGTTTTTT.

The chain employs TRBV5-1 and TRBJ2-7; a possible D gene is TRBD1 (5 bases). Germline assignment: CDR1 SGHRS and CDR2 YFSETQ. The CDR3 runs to 13 residues. Trimming pared 0 bases from V and 8 bases from J, leaving 12 bases between. CDR3 region: CASSLAGLGQQYF. The CDR3 DNA is TGCGCCAGCAGCTTGGCGGGTCTGGGGCAGCAGTACTTC.

V usage is TRBV7-8 and J usage is TRBJ1-2; possibly TRBD1 for D (6 bases). The V and J ends lost 1 base and 13 bases respectively, with 13 bases between them. The CDR3 runs 12 residues. Germline values: CDR1 SGHVS, CDR2 FQNEAQ. The CDR3 DNA is TGTGCCAGCAGCTTAGACGGGGGGCTGGGCACCTTC. Residues: CASSLDGGLGTF.

This clone was counted only a few times. The V call is TRBV7-8, the J call TRBJ2-7; 11 bases agree with TRBD2. There are 16 residues in the CDR3. CDR1 SGHVS and CDR2 FQNEAQ come from the germline V gene. J lost 0 bases, V lost 5 bases, and 6 bases had no gene match. CDR3 coding DNA: TGTGCCAGCAGCCCGTGGACTAGCGGGCCCTCCTACGAGCAGTACTTC. Its protein product is CASSPWTSGPSYEQYF. The entire variable domain, with the rest obtained from reference TRBV7-8 and TRBJ2-7, is as follows: GAGVSQSPRYKVAKRGQDVALRCDPISGHVSLFWYQQALGQGPEFLTYFQNEAQLDKSGLPSDRFFAERPEGSVSTLKIQRTQQEDSAVYLCASSPWTSGPSYEQYFGPGTRLTVT.

This chain uses TRBV2 with TRBJ2-7; 9 bases map to TRBD1. The CDR3 runs to 13 residues. The junction had 10 bases not matched to a gene; V was cut back by 10 bases and J by 6 bases. CDR1 and CDR2 (germline): SNHLY, FYNNEI. CDR3 nucleotide sequence: TGTGCCACCCGGGACAGGGCGGATTCCGAGCAGTACTTC. Translating gives CATRDRADSEQYF.

In nucleotides, the CDR3 is TGTGCCAGCAGCGTAGTTTCTAGCGGGGGAAGTACAGATACGCAGTATTTT. This gives the protein CASSVVSSGGSTDTQYF. The chain has TRBV9 and TRBJ2-3, with 10 bases lining up with TRBD2. Germline V gives CDR1 SGDLS, CDR2 YYNGEE. The CDR3 consists of 17 residues. The ends lost 0 bases at V and 3 bases at J; junction bases unmatched: 7.

V is TRBV7-9 and J is TRBJ2-7; TRBD2 might be the D (6 bases). CDR3 length equals 15 residues. Trimming pared 3 bases from V and 3 bases from J, leaving 15 bases between. The germline gives CDR1 SEHNR, CDR2 FQNEAQ (reference sequence). The CDR3 nucleotides read TGTGCCAGCAGCTTTGGCGCGGGGTCATTCTACGAGCAGTACTTC. This gives the protein CASSFGAGSFYEQYF.

This clone occurred a few times. The J gene is TRBJ1-1, the V gene TRBV7-3, with a weak D call TRBD1 (5 bases). This CDR3 is 14 amino acids long. Trimming removed 5 bases from V and 0 bases from J, with 10 bases in between. The germline V gene encodes CDR1 SGHTA and CDR2 FQGTGA. CDR3 residues: CASSPGGMNTEAFF. The CDR3 nucleotides read TGTGCCAGCAGCCCCGGGGGGATGAACACTGAAGCTTTCTTT.

The genes are TRBV2 and TRBJ1-5; D is ambiguous. Trimming pared 4 bases from V and 0 bases from J, leaving 7 bases between. CDR1 is SNHLY, CDR2 FYNNEI, per germline. The CDR3 has 14 residues. The CDR3 loop is CASSGQYSNQPQHF. The CDR3 DNA sequence: TGTGCCAGCAGTGGGCAGTATAGCAATCAGCCCCAGCATTTT.

The rearrangement uses TRBV5-4 and TRBJ1-3; D is possibly TRBD1 (6 bases). In germline, CDR1 is SGHNT, CDR2 YYREEE (reference sequence). The CDR3 totals 17 residues. Trimming pared 1 base from V and 0 bases from J, leaving 14 bases between. CDR3 coding DNA: TGTGCCAGCAGCTTGCAGGCAGGGGCGATCTCTGGAAACACCATATATTTT. This codes for CASSLQAGAISGNTIYF.

This clone has a handful of counts. The rearrangement joins TRBV9 to TRBJ2-1; weak D call: TRBD2 (5 bases). The germline V gene encodes CDR1 SGDLS and CDR2 YYNGEE. Trimming took 0 bases from V and 0 from J, leaving 7 bases between them. This CDR3 has 15 residues. The CDR3: CASSVVGSSYNEQFF. The CDR3 region has the DNA TGTGCCAGCAGCGTAGTGGGGAGCTCCTACAATGAGCAGTTCTTC.